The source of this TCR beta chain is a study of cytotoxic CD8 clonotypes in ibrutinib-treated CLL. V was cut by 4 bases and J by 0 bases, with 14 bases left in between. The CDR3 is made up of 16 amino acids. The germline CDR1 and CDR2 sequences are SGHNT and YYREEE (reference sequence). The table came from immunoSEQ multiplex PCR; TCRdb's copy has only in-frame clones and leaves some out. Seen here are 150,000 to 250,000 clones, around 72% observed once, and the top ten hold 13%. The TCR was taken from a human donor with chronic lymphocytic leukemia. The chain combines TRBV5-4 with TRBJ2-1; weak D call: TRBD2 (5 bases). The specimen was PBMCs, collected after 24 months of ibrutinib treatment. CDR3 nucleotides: TGTGCCAGCAGCCAACGCGGAGGAAGCTCCTACAATGAGCAGTTCTTC. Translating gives CASSQRGGSSYNEQFF.